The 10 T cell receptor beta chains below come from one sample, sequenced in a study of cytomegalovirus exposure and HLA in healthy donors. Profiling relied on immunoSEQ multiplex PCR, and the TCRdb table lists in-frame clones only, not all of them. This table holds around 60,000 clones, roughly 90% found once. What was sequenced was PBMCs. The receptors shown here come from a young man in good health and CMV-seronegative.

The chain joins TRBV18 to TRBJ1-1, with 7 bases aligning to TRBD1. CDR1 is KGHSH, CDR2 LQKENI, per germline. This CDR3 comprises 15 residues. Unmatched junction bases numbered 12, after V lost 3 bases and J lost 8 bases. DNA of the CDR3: TGTGCCAGCTCACCCAGGGGGGCTGGCCGGGACGAAGCTTTCTTT. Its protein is CASSPRGAGRDEAFF.

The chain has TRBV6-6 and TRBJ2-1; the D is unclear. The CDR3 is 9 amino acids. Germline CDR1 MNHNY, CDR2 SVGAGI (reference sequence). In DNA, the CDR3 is TGTCACTCTTCCCGCGAACAGTTCTTC. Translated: CHSSREQFF.

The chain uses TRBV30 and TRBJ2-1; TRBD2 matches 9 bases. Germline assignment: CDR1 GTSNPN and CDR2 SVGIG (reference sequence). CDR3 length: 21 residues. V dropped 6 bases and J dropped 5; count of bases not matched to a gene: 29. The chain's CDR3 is CACYPAGGFSKTKTLNNEQFF. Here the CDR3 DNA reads TGTGCCTGTTATCCAGCGGGAGGTTTCTCGAAGACAAAAACACTAAACAATGAGCAGTTCTTC.

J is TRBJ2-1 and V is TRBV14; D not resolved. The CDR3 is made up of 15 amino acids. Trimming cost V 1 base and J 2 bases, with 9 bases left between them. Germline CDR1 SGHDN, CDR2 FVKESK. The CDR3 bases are TGTGCCAGCAGCCAAGTTCGGTCCCCCTACAATGAGCAGTTCTTC. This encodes CASSQVRSPYNEQFF.

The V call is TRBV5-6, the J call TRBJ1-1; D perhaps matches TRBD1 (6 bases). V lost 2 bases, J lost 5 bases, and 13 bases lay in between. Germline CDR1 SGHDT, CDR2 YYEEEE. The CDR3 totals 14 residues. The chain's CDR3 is CASSFRTVITEAFF. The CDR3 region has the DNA TGTGCCAGCAGCTTCCGGACAGTGATTACTGAAGCTTTCTTT.

CDR3 loop: CASSQDVAGGPRETQYF. The CDR3 bases are TGCGCCAGCAGCCAAGATGTTGCGGGAGGGCCAAGAGAGACCCAGTACTTC. The chain couples TRBV4-1 to TRBJ2-5; TRBD2 matches 9 bases. Germline values: CDR1 MGHRA, CDR2 YSYEKL. This CDR3 comprises 17 residues. Trimming took 0 bases from V and 4 from J; bases not matched to a gene: 9.

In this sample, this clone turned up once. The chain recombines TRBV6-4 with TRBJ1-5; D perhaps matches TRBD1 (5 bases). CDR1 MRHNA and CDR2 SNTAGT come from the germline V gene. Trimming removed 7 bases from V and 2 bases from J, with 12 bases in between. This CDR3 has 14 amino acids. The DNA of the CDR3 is TGTGCCAGCAAGCGACAGTTGGGCAATCAGCCCCAGCATTTT. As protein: CASKRQLGNQPQHF.

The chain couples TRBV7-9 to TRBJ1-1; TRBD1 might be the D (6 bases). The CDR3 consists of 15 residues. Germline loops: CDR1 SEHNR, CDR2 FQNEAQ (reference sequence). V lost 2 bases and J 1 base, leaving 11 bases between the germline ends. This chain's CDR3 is CASSLSGGANTEAFF. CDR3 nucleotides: TGTGCCAGCAGCTTATCCGGGGGGGCGAACACTGAAGCTTTCTTT.

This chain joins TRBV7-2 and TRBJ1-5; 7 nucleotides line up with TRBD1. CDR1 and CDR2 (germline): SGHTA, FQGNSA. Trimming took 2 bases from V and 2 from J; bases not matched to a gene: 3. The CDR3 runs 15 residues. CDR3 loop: CASSLRQGGNQPQHF. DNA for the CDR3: TGTGCCAGCAGCTTACGGCAGGGGGGCAATCAGCCCCAGCATTTT.

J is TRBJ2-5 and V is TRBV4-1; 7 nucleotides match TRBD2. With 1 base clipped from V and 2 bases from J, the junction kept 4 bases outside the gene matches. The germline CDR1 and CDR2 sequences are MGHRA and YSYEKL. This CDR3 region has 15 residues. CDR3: CASSQASSGQETQYF. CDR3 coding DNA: TGCGCCAGCAGCCAAGCTTCTAGCGGACAAGAGACCCAGTACTTC.